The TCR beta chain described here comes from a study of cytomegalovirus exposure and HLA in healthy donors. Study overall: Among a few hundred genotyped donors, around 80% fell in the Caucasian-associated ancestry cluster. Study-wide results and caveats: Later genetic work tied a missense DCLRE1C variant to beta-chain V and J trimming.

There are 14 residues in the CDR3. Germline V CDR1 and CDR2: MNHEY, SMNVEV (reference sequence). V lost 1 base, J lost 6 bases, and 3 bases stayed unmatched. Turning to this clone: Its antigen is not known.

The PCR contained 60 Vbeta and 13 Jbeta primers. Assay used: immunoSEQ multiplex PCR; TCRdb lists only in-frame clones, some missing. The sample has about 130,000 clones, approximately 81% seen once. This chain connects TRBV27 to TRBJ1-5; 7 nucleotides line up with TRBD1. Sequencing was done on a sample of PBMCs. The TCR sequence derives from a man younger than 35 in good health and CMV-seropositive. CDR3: CASSLYRGFQPQHF. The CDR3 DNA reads TGTGCCAGCAGTTTATACAGGGGCTTTCAGCCCCAGCATTTT.